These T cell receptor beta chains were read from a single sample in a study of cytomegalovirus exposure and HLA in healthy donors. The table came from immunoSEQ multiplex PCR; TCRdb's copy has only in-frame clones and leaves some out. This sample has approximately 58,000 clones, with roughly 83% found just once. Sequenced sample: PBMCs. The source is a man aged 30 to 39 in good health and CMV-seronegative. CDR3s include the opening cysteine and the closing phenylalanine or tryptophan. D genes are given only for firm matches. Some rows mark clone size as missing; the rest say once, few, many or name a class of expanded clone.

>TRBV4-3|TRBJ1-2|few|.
CASSQEGVHGYTF
TGCGCCAGCAGCCAAGAAGGGGTTCATGGCTACACCTTC
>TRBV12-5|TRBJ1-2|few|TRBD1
CASGNSLQGPRGYTF
TGTGCTAGTGGCAATTCTCTACAGGGGCCCCGAGGCTACACCTTC
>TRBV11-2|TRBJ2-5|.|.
CASSPTNTEETQYF
TGTGCCAGCAGCCCGACTAACACGGAAGAGACCCAGTACTTC
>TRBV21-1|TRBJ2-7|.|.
CASSKDCTGDEQYF
TGTGCCAGCAGCAAAGACTGTACAGGGGACGAGCAGTACTTC
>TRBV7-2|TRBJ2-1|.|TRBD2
CASSLEGAGGEQFF
TGTGCCAGCAGCTTAGAGGGAGCGGGGGGGGAGCAGTTCTTC
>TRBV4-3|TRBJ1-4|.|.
CASSQDGGRGGKLFF
TGCGCCAGCAGCCAAGATGGGGGGAGGGGCGGAAAACTGTTTTTT
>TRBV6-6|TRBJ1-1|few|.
CASILGSEAFF
TGTGCCAGCATCCTTGGGAGTGAAGCTTTCTTT
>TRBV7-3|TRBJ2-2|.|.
CASSQGGVGVTGELFF
TGTGCCAGCAGCCAAGGGGGAGTAGGAGTCACCGGGGAGCTGTTTTTT
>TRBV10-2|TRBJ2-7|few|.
CASSEPYYEQYF
TGCGCCAGCAGTGAACCCTACTACGAGCAGTACTTC
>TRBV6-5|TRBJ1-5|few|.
CASREAGNQPQHF
TGTGCCAGCCGCGAGGCGGGCAATCAGCCCCAGCATTTT
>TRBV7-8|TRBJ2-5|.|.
CASSLAPGKGRETQYF
TGTGCCAGCAGCTTAGCGCCGGGGAAGGGTCGGGAGACCCAGTACTTC
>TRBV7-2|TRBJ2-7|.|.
CASSLEREYEQYF
TGTGCCAGCAGCTTAGAGAGGGAGTACGAGCAGTACTTC
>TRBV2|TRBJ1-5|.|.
CASTESPPNQPQHF
TGTGCCAGCACCGAGTCACCACCCAATCAGCCCCAGCATTTT
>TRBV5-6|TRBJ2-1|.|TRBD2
CASMILAGVGMQFF
TGTGCCAGCATGATCCTAGCGGGAGTGGGGATGCAGTTCTTC
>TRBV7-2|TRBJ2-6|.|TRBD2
CASSPSGTSGANVLTF
TGTGCCAGCAGCCCCAGCGGGACCTCTGGGGCCAACGTCCTGACTTTC
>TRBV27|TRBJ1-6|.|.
CASNNRGNSPLHF
TGTGCCAGCAATAACCGCGGTAATTCACCCCTCCACTTT
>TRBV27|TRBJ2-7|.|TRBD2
CASSPSGGRYEQYF
TGTGCCAGCAGTCCGTCGGGGGGGCGGTACGAGCAGTACTTC
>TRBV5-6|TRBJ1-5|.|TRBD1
CASSLRRDRASNQPQHF
TGTGCCAGCAGCCTTCGCCGGGACAGGGCTAGCAATCAGCCCCAGCATTTT
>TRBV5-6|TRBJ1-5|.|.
CASSLEPGQPQHF
TGTGCCAGCAGCTTGGAACCGGGTCAGCCCCAGCATTTT
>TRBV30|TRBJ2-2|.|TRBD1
CAWAGQGLTGELFF
TGTGCCTGGGCGGGACAGGGGTTGACCGGGGAGCTGTTTTTT
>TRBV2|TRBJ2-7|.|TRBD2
CASSELVTSGRDTPDEQYF
TGTGCCAGCAGTGAGTTGGTGACTAGCGGGAGGGACACCCCAGACGAGCAGTACTTC
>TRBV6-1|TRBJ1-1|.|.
CASNERVPAAFF
TGTGCCAGCAACGAACGGGTCCCGGCCGCTTTCTTT
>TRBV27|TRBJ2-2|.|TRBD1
CASTGTGTYTGELFF
TGTGCCAGCACAGGGACAGGGACGTACACCGGGGAGCTGTTTTTT
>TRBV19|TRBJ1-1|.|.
CASSGWGGAGWNTEAFF
TGTGCCAGTAGTGGGTGGGGGGGGGCCGGGTGGAACACTGAAGCTTTCTTT
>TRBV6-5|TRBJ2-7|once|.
CASSYGQGLSYEQYF
TGTGCCAGCAGTTACGGGCAGGGGCTATCCTACGAGCAGTACTTC
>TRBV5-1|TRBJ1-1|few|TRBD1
CASTAGTGASRRGEAFF
TGCGCCAGCACAGCCGGGACAGGGGCGTCTAGACGGGGTGAAGCTTTCTTT
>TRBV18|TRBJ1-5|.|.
CASSPARGNQPQHF
TGTGCCAGCTCACCAGCGAGGGGCAATCAGCCCCAGCATTTT
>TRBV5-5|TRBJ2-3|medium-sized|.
CASSSSEAGYSTDTQYF
TGTGCCAGCAGCTCCAGTGAGGCGGGCTATAGCACAGATACGCAGTATTTT
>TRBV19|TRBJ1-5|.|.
CASSSRPGEVGNQPQHF
TGTGCCAGTAGTAGCCGTCCGGGGGAAGTAGGCAATCAGCCCCAGCATTTT